Listed below are T cell receptor beta chains from one sample, sequenced in a study of regulatory T cells in long-lasting Graves disease. A single record per CDR3 protein comes from TCRdb applying MiXCR to the multiplex PCR reads. The sample has about 350,000 distinct CDR3 sequences, 15% to 20% seen once; the top ten hold 25% to 30%. This sample also appeared in a second study, on T cells in Graves' hyperthyroidism and ophthalmopathy.

This specimen consisted of peripheral blood mononuclear cells (PBMCs), obtained at new diagnosis, from a patient treated with antithyroid drugs. The receptors were sampled from a man in his forties with Graves disease. The CDR3 runs from the conserved cysteine through the conserved F or W. A D gene is named only where the DNA matches it firmly. Size is omitted from some rows. Given values are once, few, many or a class for expanded clones.

d_call j_call cdr3_length v_call clone_size cdr3_aa cdr3_nt
NA TRBJ1-6 13 TRBV3-1 few CASSQDWQTRLHF TGTGCCAGCAGCCAAGACTGGCAGACAAGGCTCCACTTT
NA TRBJ1-1 14 TRBV6-1 many CASSPSSVGTEAFF TGTGCCAGCAGTCCCTCTTCTGTCGGCACTGAAGCTTTCTTT
TRBD1 TRBJ2-2 17 TRBV4-2 NA CASSPTSTGGRTGELFF TGTGCCAGCAGCCCTACCTCGACAGGGGGTCGCACCGGGGAGCTGTTTTTT
TRBD1 TRBJ2-1 16 TRBV7-8 NA CASSAPGQRGYNEQFF TGTGCCAGCAGCGCACCGGGACAGAGGGGATACAATGAGCAGTTCTTC
TRBD2 TRBJ2-1 14 TRBV20-1 NA CSATRTSGNNEQFF TGCAGTGCTACTAGGACTAGCGGGAACAATGAGCAGTTCTTC
NA TRBJ2-1 12 TRBV24-1 few CATSDSVHEQFF TGTGCCACCAGTGATTCGGTACATGAGCAGTTCTTC
NA TRBJ1-1 14 TRBV10-2 many CASSVGSWNTEAFF TGCGCCAGCAGTGTCGGTTCTTGGAACACTGAAGCTTTCTTT
NA TRBJ1-5 14 TRBV2 many CASTSTGGYQPQHF TGTGCCAGTACTTCGACAGGCGGGTATCAGCCCCAGCATTTT
TRBD2 TRBJ2-5 16 TRBV11-3 many CASSFGTSGTQETQYF TGTGCCAGCAGCTTTGGAACTAGCGGGACCCAAGAGACCCAGTACTTC
NA TRBJ2-7 17 TRBV20-1 many CSARDGSAGPVTYEQYF TGCAGTGCTAGAGATGGGTCGGCGGGGCCGGTTACCTACGAGCAGTACTTC
NA TRBJ2-1 11 TRBV6-8 few CASTTANEQFF TGTGCCAGCACGACGGCCAATGAGCAGTTCTTC